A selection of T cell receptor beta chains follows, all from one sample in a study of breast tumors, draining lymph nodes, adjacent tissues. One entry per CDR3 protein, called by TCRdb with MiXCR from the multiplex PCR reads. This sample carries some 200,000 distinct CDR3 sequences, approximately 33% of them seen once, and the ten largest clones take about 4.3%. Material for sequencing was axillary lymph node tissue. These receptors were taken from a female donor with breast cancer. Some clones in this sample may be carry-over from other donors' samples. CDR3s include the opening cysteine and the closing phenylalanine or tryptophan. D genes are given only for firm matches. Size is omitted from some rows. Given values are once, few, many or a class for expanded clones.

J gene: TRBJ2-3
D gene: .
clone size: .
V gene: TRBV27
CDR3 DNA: TGTGCCAGTATGTATAGCGGAAGCTCCTACAATGAGCAGTATTTT
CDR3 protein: CASMYSGSSYNEQYF

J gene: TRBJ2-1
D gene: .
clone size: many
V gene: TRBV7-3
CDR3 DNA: TGTGCCAGCAGCCTGGAAGGTAATGAGCAGTTCTTC
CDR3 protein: CASSLEGNEQFF

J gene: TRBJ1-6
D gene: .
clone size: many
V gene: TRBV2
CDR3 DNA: TGTGCCAGCAGTGGGTTGGACAGTTATAATTCACCCCTCCACTTT
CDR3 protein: CASSGLDSYNSPLHF

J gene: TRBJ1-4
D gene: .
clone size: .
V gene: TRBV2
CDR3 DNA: TGTGCCAGCAGTCCTGGACTAGCGGGAGGAGCCAATGAAAAACTGTTTTTT
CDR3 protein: CASSPGLAGGANEKLFF

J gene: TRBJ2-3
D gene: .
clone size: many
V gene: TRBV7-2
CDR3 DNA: TGTGCCAGCAGCTACGAACACGGCCCGGGAAGAGATACGCAGTATTTT
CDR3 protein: CASSYEHGPGRDTQYF

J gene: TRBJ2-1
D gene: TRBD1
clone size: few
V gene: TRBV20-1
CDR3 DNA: TGCAGTGCTCCTGGGGTAGGGGGCGCTACTTACAATGAGCAGTTCTTC
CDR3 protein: CSAPGVGGATYNEQFF

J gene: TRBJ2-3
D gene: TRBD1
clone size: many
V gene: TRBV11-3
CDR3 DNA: TGTGCCAGCAGCCCGGGACAGGGTCCGGCAGATACGCAGTATTTT
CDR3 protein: CASSPGQGPADTQYF

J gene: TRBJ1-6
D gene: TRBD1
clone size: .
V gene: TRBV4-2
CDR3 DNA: TGTGCCAGCAGCCTTCGGGGGGACAGGAATTCACCCCTCCACTTT
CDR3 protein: CASSLRGDRNSPLHF

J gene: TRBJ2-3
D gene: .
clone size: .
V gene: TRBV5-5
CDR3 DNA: TGTGCCAGCAGCTTGCCGCTCACGGCGGGGACAGATACGCAGTATTTT
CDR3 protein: CASSLPLTAGTDTQYF

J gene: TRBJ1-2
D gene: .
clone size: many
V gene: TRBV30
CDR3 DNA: TGTGCCTGGAGTGAACCAGTCAACTATGGCTACACCTTC
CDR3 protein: CAWSEPVNYGYTF

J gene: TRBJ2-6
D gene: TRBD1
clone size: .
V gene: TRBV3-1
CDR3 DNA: TGTGCCAGCAGCCAACGAGAGGGGGCCTACGTCCTGACTTTC
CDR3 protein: CASSQREGAYVLTF

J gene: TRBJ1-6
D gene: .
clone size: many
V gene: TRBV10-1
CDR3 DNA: TGCGCCAGCAGACGGACACTAAATTCACCCCTCCACTTT
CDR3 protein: CASRRTLNSPLHF

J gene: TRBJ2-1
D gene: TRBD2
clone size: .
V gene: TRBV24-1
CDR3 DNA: TGTGCCACCCGGGGGGGCAGCTCCTACAATGAGCAGTTCTTC
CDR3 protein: CATRGGSSYNEQFF

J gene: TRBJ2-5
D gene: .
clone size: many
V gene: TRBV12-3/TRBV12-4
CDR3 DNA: TGTGCCAGCAGTTTAACGGTTTCCCTTGAGCAAGAGACCCAGTACTTC
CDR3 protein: CASSLTVSLEQETQYF

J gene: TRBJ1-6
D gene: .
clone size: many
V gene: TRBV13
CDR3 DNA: TGTGCCAGCAGCTTATTGTCCGGGGGCATCTCAGGATCACCCCTCCACTTT
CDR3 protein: CASSLLSGGISGSPLHF

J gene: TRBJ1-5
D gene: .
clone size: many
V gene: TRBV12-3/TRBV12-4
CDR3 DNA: TGTGCCAGCAGTTTACAGGATTTTGGACAGCCCCAGCATTTT
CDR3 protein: CASSLQDFGQPQHF

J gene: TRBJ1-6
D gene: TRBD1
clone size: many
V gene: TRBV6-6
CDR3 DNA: TGTGCCAGCAGTTTTCTGCTAGGACAGGGCAATTCACCCCTCCACTTT
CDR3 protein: CASSFLLGQGNSPLHF

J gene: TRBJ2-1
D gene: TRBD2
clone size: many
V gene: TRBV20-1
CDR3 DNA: TGCAGTGCCCTCCATAGCGGGAGGGCCGACAATGAGCAGTTCTTC
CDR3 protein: CSALHSGRADNEQFF

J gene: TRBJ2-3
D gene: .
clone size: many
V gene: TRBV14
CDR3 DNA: TGTGCCAGCAGCCAGAAACGGGGGGCCGATACGCAGTATTTT
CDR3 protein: CASSQKRGADTQYF

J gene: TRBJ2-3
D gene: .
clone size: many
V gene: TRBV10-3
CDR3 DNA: TGTGCCATCAGGGGGGACTTTTCTGATACGCAGTATTTT
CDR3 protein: CAIRGDFSDTQYF

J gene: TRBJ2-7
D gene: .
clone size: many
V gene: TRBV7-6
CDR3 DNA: TGTGCCAGCAGCTTAGGGGGGGCCGGGGACTACGAGCAGTACTTC
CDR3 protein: CASSLGGAGDYEQYF

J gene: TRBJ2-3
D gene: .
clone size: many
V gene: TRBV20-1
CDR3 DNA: TGCAGTGCTAGAGTTGGGGAGGTGGGCACAGATACGCAGTATTTT
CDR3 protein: CSARVGEVGTDTQYF

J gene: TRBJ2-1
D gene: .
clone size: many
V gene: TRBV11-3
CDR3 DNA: TGTGCCAGCAGCTCATTTACAGGGAGGCAGCAGTTCTTC
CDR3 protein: CASSSFTGRQQFF

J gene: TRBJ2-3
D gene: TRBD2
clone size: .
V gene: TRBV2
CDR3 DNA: TGTGCCAGCAGTATCCCACAGGGACTAGCGGGGCCCACAGATACGCAGTATTTT
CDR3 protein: CASSIPQGLAGPTDTQYF

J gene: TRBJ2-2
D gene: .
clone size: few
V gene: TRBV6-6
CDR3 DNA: TGTGCCAGCAGTCACTCGAAGGACAGCATGAACACCGGGGAGCTGTTTTTT
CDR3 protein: CASSHSKDSMNTGELFF

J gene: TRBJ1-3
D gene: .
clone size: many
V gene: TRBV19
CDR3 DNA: TGTGCCAGTAGTTTAGGACAACCATCTGGAAACACCATATATTTT
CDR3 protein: CASSLGQPSGNTIYF

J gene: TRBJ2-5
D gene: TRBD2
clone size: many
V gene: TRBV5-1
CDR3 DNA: TGCGCCAGCAGCTGGACTAGCGGCCAAGAGACCCAGTACTTC
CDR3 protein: CASSWTSGQETQYF

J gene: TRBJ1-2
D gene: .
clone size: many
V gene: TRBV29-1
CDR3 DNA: TGCAGCGTTGAGAGGGGAAGGTATGGCTACACCTTC
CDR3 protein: CSVERGRYGYTF

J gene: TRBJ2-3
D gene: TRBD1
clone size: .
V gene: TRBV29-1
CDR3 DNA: TGCGGCGTTGAAGGGCCGGACAGGGTGCGTACAGATACGCAGTATTTT
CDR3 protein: CGVEGPDRVRTDTQYF

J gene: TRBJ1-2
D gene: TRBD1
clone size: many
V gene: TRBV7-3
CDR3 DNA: TGTGCCAGCAGTCAGGGACAGGGGGAAGGCTACACCTTC
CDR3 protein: CASSQGQGEGYTF

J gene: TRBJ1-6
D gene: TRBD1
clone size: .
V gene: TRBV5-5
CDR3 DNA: TGTGCCAGCAGCGACCCAACAGGGGGTGCGCGCGATTCACCCCTCCACTTT
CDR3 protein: CASSDPTGGARDSPLHF

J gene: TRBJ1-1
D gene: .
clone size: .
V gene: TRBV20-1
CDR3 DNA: TGCCTTCCTTATGGGAACACTGAAGCTTTCTTT
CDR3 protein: CLPYGNTEAFF

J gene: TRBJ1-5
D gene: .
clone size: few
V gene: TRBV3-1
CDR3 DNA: TGTGCCAGCAGTTGGGGGTTGGGTCAGCCCCAGCATTTT
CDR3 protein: CASSWGLGQPQHF

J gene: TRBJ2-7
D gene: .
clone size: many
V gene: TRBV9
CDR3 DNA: TGTGCCAGCATCCAGGGGTCCAGGGCCTTCTACGAGCAGTACTTC
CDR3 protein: CASIQGSRAFYEQYF

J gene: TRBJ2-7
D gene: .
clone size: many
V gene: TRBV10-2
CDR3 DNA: TGCGCCAGCAGTGAAAGACTAGGCCACGAGCAGTACTTC
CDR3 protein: CASSERLGHEQYF

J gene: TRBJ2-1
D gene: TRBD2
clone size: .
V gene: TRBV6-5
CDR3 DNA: TGTGCCAGCAGTCACTCGGGGACTAGCGGGAGCCCCTACAATGAGCAGTTCTTC
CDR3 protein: CASSHSGTSGSPYNEQFF

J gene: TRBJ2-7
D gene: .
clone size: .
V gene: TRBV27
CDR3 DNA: TGTGCCAGCAGTTTTTTGGGGGCCGACGAGCAGTACTTC
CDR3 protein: CASSFLGADEQYF

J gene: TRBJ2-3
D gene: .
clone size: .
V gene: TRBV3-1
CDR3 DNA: TGCACCAGCAGCAACACAGGGAGGACAGATACGCAGTATTTT
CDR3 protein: CTSSNTGRTDTQYF

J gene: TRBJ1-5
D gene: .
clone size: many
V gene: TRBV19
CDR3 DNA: TGTGCCCCCCGGGGGACGATCTGTCCCCAGCATTTT
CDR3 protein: CAPRGTICPQHF

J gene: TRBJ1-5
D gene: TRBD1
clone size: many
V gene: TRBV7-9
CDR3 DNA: TGTGCCAGCAGCAGGACAGGGCGTGGGCAGCCCCAGCATTTT
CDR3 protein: CASSRTGRGQPQHF